These 32 T cell receptor beta chains were sequenced from one sample in a study of blood T cells in healthy people across ages. Alongside a J-beta primer mix, a sample-barcoded 5' primer served in a second PCR lasting about 7 to 11 cycles. One entry per CDR3 protein results from TCRdb running MiXCR on the 5' RACE reads. The sample yields about 1,400,000 distinct CDR3 sequences, around 59% seen once. The source material was blood. The receptors here all came from a man younger than 30 in good health.

This clonotype was seen just once. This rearrangement joins TRBV20-1 to TRBJ2-5; 12 bases are a match to TRBD1. The germline V gene has CDR1 DFQATT and CDR2 SNEGSKA (reference sequence). This CDR3 contains 16 residues. The V and J ends lost 0 bases and 4 bases, in that order; junction bases with no gene match: 6. The CDR3 sequence is CSARDSGTGGLETQYF. In DNA form, the CDR3 reads TGCAGTGCTAGAGATTCGGGGACAGGGGGCTTAGAGACCCAGTACTTC.

J is TRBJ2-3 and V is TRBV7-9, with a possible D match to TRBD1 (5 bases). Germline CDR1 and CDR2: SEHNR and FQNEAQ (reference sequence). The CDR3 has 14 residues. V was trimmed by 2 bases and J by 4 bases, leaving 10 bases between them. The CDR3 DNA is TGTGCCAGCAGCTTATTAAGGGGCCCAGATACGCAGTATTTT. Translated, it gives CASSLLRGPDTQYF.

This clonotype was observed a few times. Written as DNA, the CDR3 is TGTGCCAGCAGTTCTGGCCAGGGGAGGGGCGAGCAGTACTTC. Encoded protein: CASSSGQGRGEQYF. This rearrangement joins TRBV28 to TRBJ2-7; the D gene is possibly TRBD2 (7 bases). Trimming left V 4 bases short and J 6 bases short, with 16 bases between. Germline values: CDR1 MDHEN, CDR2 SYDVKM. CDR3 length: 14 residues.

This clonotype was seen a few times. This sequence joins TRBV29-1 and TRBJ1-1; 7 nucleotides match TRBD1. This CDR3 comprises 17 residues. Per the germline V gene, CDR1 is SQVTM and CDR2 is ANQGSEA. The J segment lost 3 bases and the V segment lost 5 bases, leaving 18 bases of the junction unmatched. CDR3 nucleotides: TGCAGCGTTCTTCCCATTAGACAGGGAGGGTCCGACACTGAAGCTTTCTTT. This codes for CSVLPIRQGGSDTEAFF.

The chain is built from TRBV20-1 and TRBJ1-1, with a tentative D call TRBD1 (5 bases). Germline V gene lookup returns CDR1 DFQATT and CDR2 SNEGSKA (reference sequence). Trimming took 3 bases from V and 5 from J, leaving 13 bases between them. The CDR3 is 13 residues long. The CDR3 DNA reads as TGCAGTGCTAGTTGGGGGGGTTGGACTGAAGCTTTCTTT. Amino acids: CSASWGGWTEAFF.

This clonotype was detected only a few times. The V and J genes are TRBV27 and TRBJ2-5; a possible D gene is TRBD1 (6 bases). The J call may be in error: the DNA end matches TRBJ2-7 better. CDR3 length: 14 amino acids. The germline V gene has CDR1 MNHEY and CDR2 SMNVEV (reference sequence). CDR3 nucleotide sequence: TGTGCCAGCAGTGACAAGCAGGGGAATTACGAGCAGTACTTC. Protein product: CASSDKQGNYEQYF.

The sample holds a few counts of this clonotype. The V call is TRBV6-6, the J call TRBJ2-7, with 9 bases that match TRBD1. The CDR3 sequence is 14 residues long. In germline, CDR1 is MNHNY, CDR2 SVGAGI (reference sequence). With 5 bases clipped from V and 2 bases from J, the junction kept 4 bases outside the gene matches. CDR3 bases: TGTGCCAGCAGTATCCGGGACAGGGCCTACGAGCAGTACTTC. It specifies CASSIRDRAYEQYF.

V gene TRBV6-5 combines with J gene TRBJ2-2; D call uncertain. Germline V lookup: CDR1 MNHEY, CDR2 SVGAGI. The ends were cut back, 5 bases at V and 0 bases at J, with 10 bases in the middle. This CDR3 spans 15 amino acids. The DNA for the CDR3 is TGTGCCAGCAGTAACAGATTTGCGAACACCGGGGAGCTGTTTTTT. Encoded protein: CASSNRFANTGELFF.

This chain joins TRBV15 and TRBJ2-4; the D is unclear. The J call may be incorrect, as the DNA end agrees better with TRBJ2-7. The CDR3 sequence is 14 residues long. Germline CDR1 reads LNHNV; CDR2 reads YYDKDF (reference sequence). The CDR3 DNA sequence: TGTGCCACCAGCGAGGACCCCTTAGGCTACGAGCAGTACTTC. It yields the protein CATSEDPLGYEQYF.

This CDR3 reads CSAQPDEQYF. As DNA, the CDR3 is TGCAGTGCTCAGCCAGACGAGCAGTACTTC. The chain employs TRBV20-1 and TRBJ2-7; D is unclear. Trimming took 5 bases from V and 5 from J, leaving 7 bases between them. CDR1 DFQATT and CDR2 SNEGSKA come from the germline V gene (reference sequence). The CDR3 is 10 residues long.

This clonotype was counted between two and nine times. The CDR3 nucleotides are TGTGCCAGCAGTTTAGGCCCGGGCAGGGGCTATGGCTACACCTTC. This gives the protein CASSLGPGRGYGYTF. The chain recombines TRBV12-3 or TRBV12-4 with TRBJ1-2; tentatively, D is TRBD1 (6 bases). The CDR3 runs to 15 residues. Trimming stripped 1 base from V and 4 bases from J, with 13 bases between.

A few counts support this clonotype. This rearrangement joins TRBV4-1 to TRBJ2-3, with no clear D. V was shortened by 1 base and J by 3 bases, with 8 bases between the two germline ends. The CDR3 runs 14 residues. Germline V gene sequence: CDR1 MGHRA, CDR2 YSYEKL. CDR3: CASSQGLRTDTQYF. In DNA, the CDR3 is TGCGCCAGCAGCCAAGGGTTGCGGACAGATACGCAGTATTTT.

The genes are TRBV5-1 and TRBJ2-1, with D perhaps matching TRBD1 (6 bases). This CDR3 spans 16 amino acids. Germline lookup yields CDR1 SGHRS and CDR2 YFSETQ. V lost 2 bases and J 7 bases, leaving 19 bases between the germline ends. CDR3 bases: TGCGCCAGCAGCTTAATCCCGGGACATGGGGTGAATGAGCAGTTCTTC. The encoded protein is CASSLIPGHGVNEQFF.

This clonotype was observed a few times. V gene TRBV20-1 combines with J gene TRBJ2-3; D may be TRBD2 (7 bases). Deletions cut 2 bases from V and 6 bases from J, with 15 bases between. This CDR3 contains 14 residues. Looked up from germline, CDR1 is DFQATT and CDR2 is SNEGSKA (reference sequence). In nucleotides, the CDR3 is TGCAGTGCTAGAATGGGGGGGCGCGGGGATACGCAGTATTTT. Translation: CSARMGGRGDTQYF.

The sample holds a few counts of this clonotype. V usage is TRBV2 and J usage is TRBJ2-7; 7 bases map to TRBD1. V lost 6 bases and J lost 3; bases outside the gene matches: 8. The CDR3 sequence is 14 residues long. From germline, CDR1 is SNHLY and CDR2 FYNNEI. The CDR3 DNA reads as TGTGCCAGCAGCGCCACAGGGGTTGGCTACGAGCAGTACTTC. It yields the protein CASSATGVGYEQYF.

This rearrangement joins TRBV9 to TRBJ2-7; D is possibly TRBD1 or TRBD2 (6 bases each). Per germline, CDR1 SGDLS and CDR2 YYNGEE. Trimming took 3 bases from V and 2 from J, leaving 12 bases between them. This CDR3 has 14 amino acids. The CDR3 DNA reads as TGTGCCAGCAGCGACAGGGAGGCTACCTACGAGCAGTACTTC. Its protein product is CASSDREATYEQYF. The full variable domain, rest sourced from reference TRBV9 and TRBJ2-7, is DSGVTQTPKHLITATGQRVTLRCSPRSGDLSVYWYQQSLDQGLQFLIQYYNGEERAKGNILERFSAQQFPDLHSELNLSSLELGDSALYFCASSDREATYEQYFGPGTRLTVT.

This chain connects TRBV7-9 to TRBJ2-5, with 8 bases lining up with TRBD2. Germline V CDR1 and CDR2: SEHNR, FQNEAQ (reference sequence). With V trimmed by 3 bases and J by 3 bases, 3 bases remained unmatched. This CDR3 comprises 14 residues. The CDR3 nucleotides read TGTGCCAGCAGCTTCGCGCGGGAGGAAGAGACCCAGTACTTC. Its protein product is CASSFAREEETQYF.

The gene calls are TRBV5-1 and TRBJ2-7; 7 nucleotides agree with TRBD2. The CDR3 is 14 residues long. Unmatched junction bases numbered 10, after V lost 7 bases and J lost 3 bases. Per the germline V gene, CDR1 is SGHRS and CDR2 is YFSETQ. In nucleotides, the CDR3 is TGCGCCAGCGGGAGGGACTCAATAAGCTACGAGCAGTACTTC. Encoded protein: CASGRDSISYEQYF.

The CDR3, as DNA: TGCAGCGTTGAAGAGGCAGGGCGCGAGCAGTACTTC. Protein: CSVEEAGREQYF. This chain links TRBV29-1 with TRBJ2-7; tentative D call: TRBD1 (5 bases). Trimming left V 0 bases short and J 6 bases short, with 9 bases between. This CDR3 is built from 12 residues. Germline CDR1 and CDR2: SQVTM and ANQGSEA.

The V call is TRBV6-5, the J call TRBJ1-5; TRBD1 might be the D (5 bases). V shed 0 bases and J shed 1 base, with 19 bases lying between them. The germline V gene encodes CDR1 MNHEY and CDR2 SVGAGI. There are 19 residues in the CDR3. The CDR3 DNA follows: TGTGCCAGCAGTTACTCGATCCCCCTCCGGGGGGTCAGCAATCAGCCCCAGCATTTT. Translation gives CASSYSIPLRGVSNQPQHF.

This clonotype has only a few counts. J is TRBJ2-4 and V is TRBV11-2; TRBD2 agrees at 12 bases. V shed 6 bases, J shed 13 bases, and the junction held 10 bases outside the gene matches. This CDR3 contains 14 residues. CDR1 is SGHAT and CDR2 is FQNNGV in the germline V gene. The CDR3 is CASSTGLAGREQYF. In DNA form, the CDR3 reads TGTGCCAGCAGTACCGGACTAGCGGGACGAGAGCAGTACTTC.

The chain uses TRBV3-1 and TRBJ2-1; 7 nucleotides align to TRBD2. This CDR3 comprises 16 residues. Trimming cost V 1 base and J 10 bases; bases outside gene matches: 13. The germline gives CDR1 LGHDT, CDR2 YNNKEL (reference sequence). CDR3 in DNA: TGTGCCAGCAGCCAAGGGAGCGGGACCGACGCCTACGAGCAGTTCTTC. Its translation is CASSQGSGTDAYEQFF.

This clonotype was detected a few times. The J gene is TRBJ2-7, the V gene TRBV14; D is unclear. V gave up 5 bases and J gave up 1 base, with 9 bases separating them. Germline V CDR1 and CDR2: SGHDN, FVKESK. This CDR3 contains 13 residues. DNA for the CDR3: TGTGCCAGCAGCTATTATGAGTCCTACGAGCAGTACTTC. It specifies CASSYYESYEQYF. The full variable domain, with the rest looked up from reference TRBV14 and TRBJ2-7, is EAGVTQFPSHSVIEKGQTVTLRCDPISGHDNLYWYRRVMGKEIKFLLHFVKESKQDESGMPNNRFLAERTGGTYSTLKVQPAELEDSGVYFCASSYYESYEQYFGPGTRLTVT.

This clonotype has just a few counts. CDR3 coding DNA: TGTGCCAGCAGTTACGAAGTAATTGAGCAGTTCTTC. It translates to CASSYEVIEQFF. The V and J genes are TRBV6-6 and TRBJ2-1, with D uncertain. V shed 2 bases and J shed 9 bases, with 8 bases lying between them. Germline loops: CDR1 MNHNY, CDR2 SVGAGI (reference sequence). CDR3 length equals 12 residues.

This clonotype appeared a single time. The junction shows a germline mismatch at one end, possibly a read error. This rearrangement joins TRBV5-5 to TRBJ2-1, with D possibly being TRBD2 (6 bases). The CDR3 is 16 residues long. Germline assignment: CDR1 SGHKS and CDR2 YYEKEE (reference sequence). This chain's CDR3 is CAGSSQGGVLLNEQFF. The CDR3 coding sequence is TGTGCCGGCAGCTCTCAAGGCGGGGTCCTCCTAAATGAGCAGTTCTTC.

Only a few counts were recorded for this clonotype. The CDR3 DNA sequence: TGTGCCAGCAGTGCCAACCCGACAGGCTTAGCCAAAAACATTCAGTACTTC. This sequence encodes CASSANPTGLAKNIQYF. V and J are TRBV6-1 and TRBJ2-4, with a possible D match to TRBD1 (6 bases). Germline CDR1 is MNHNS and CDR2 is SASEGT. V lost 4 bases, J lost 0 bases, and 16 bases lay in between. CDR3 size: 17 residues.

The chain uses TRBV7-9 and TRBJ1-6; D is undetermined. The CDR3 runs 17 residues. V was shortened by 1 base and J by 2 bases, with 12 bases between the two germline ends. Looked up from germline, CDR1 is SEHNR and CDR2 is FQNEAQ (reference sequence). The CDR3 coding sequence is TGTGCCAGCAGCTTAGAAGCGGGCGGGACCTATAATTCACCCCTCCACTTT. Amino acid sequence: CASSLEAGGTYNSPLHF.

This clonotype was counted between two and nine times. The CDR3 DNA sequence: TGTGCCAGCAGCCAGGGGCCGCCAGGTAGGCGGAATGAGCAGTTCTTC. Its translation: CASSQGPPGRRNEQFF. The chain combines TRBV7-9 with TRBJ2-1; D is possibly TRBD1 (6 bases). Per germline, CDR1 SEHNR and CDR2 FQNEAQ (reference sequence). CDR3 size: 16 residues. V lost 5 bases and J 7 bases, leaving 21 bases between the germline ends. Full variable domain (remainder filled in from reference TRBV7-9 and TRBJ2-1): DTGVSQNPRHKITKRGQNVTFRCDPISEHNRLYWYRQTLGQGPEFLTYFQNEAQLEKSRLLSDRFSAERPKGSFSTLEIQRTEQGDSAMYLCASSQGPPGRRNEQFFGPGTRLTVL.

This sequence joins TRBV2 and TRBJ2-3, with D perhaps TRBD1 (5 bases). With 7 bases removed from V and 5 bases from J, the gap between germline ends came to 10 bases. The CDR3 totals 12 residues. CDR1 and CDR2 (germline): SNHLY, FYNNEI. The chain's CDR3 is CASTRQRDTQYF. The CDR3 region has the DNA TGTGCCAGCACCCGACAGAGAGATACGCAGTATTTT.

This chain links TRBV27 with TRBJ2-3; a weak D match, TRBD2 (5 bases). Germline-derived CDR1 and CDR2 are MNHEY and SMNVEV (reference sequence). V gave up 6 bases and J gave up 5 bases, with 18 bases separating them. This CDR3 comprises 15 residues. CDR3 residues: CASSLIDYERDTQYF. For the CDR3, the DNA is TGTGCCAGCAGCCTCATCGACTACGAAAGAGATACGCAGTATTTT.

Many counts were recorded for this clonotype. The V gene is TRBV7-2, the J gene TRBJ2-5; D is uncertain. Germline CDR1 is SGHTA and CDR2 is FQGNSA. Trimming removed 0 bases from V and 2 bases from J, with 4 bases in between. The CDR3 consists of 13 residues. The DNA of the CDR3 is TGTGCCAGCAGCTTAGCCAGGCAAGAGACCCAGTACTTC. This codes for CASSLARQETQYF.

The chain joins TRBV7-2 to TRBJ1-2, with D possibly being TRBD1 (5 bases). The ends were cut back, 5 bases at V and 8 bases at J, with 12 bases in the middle. Germline V gene data show CDR1 as SGHTA and CDR2 as FQGNSA. The CDR3 is 12 amino acids. The CDR3 loop is CASSRARGGYTF. The CDR3, as DNA: TGTGCCAGCAGCCGCGCACGGGGGGGCTACACCTTC.